This TCR beta chain came from a study of lymphopenia after photon versus proton radiotherapy. Study-wide points: Better survival with proton therapy was suggested as possible, not demonstrated. After the lymphocyte nadir, photon-treated repertoires showed oligoclonal expansion, especially of CD8+ Temra cells.

Repertoires were generated with immunoSEQ multiplex PCR, while TCRdb's copy carries only in-frame clones and drops some. Altogether about 8,000 clones are present, around nine tenths being singletons, with the ten largest covering around 3%. CDR1 and CDR2 from the germline V gene are MNHNS and SASEGT. Trimming took 4 bases from V and 10 from J, leaving 10 bases between them. This CDR3 is built from 11 residues. This clone was seen a single time. Antigen specificity is unknown. The sequencing here drew on peripheral blood, taken from a patient treated with photon-based radiotherapy. The origin of this receptor is a woman in her seventies with pancreatic cancer. The chain couples TRBV6-1 to TRBJ1-1; no definite D call. Here the CDR3 reads CASSVGRGAFF. DNA for the CDR3: TGTGCCAGCAGTGTCGGGCGGGGAGCTTTCTTT.